One sample yielded the 22 T cell receptor beta chains listed below, sequenced in a study of beta chain features in type 1 diabetes. Every bit of the isolated RNA underwent reverse transcription, so sequencing read expressed TCRB transcripts. The method was immunoSEQ multiplex PCR; TCRdb's version includes in-frame clones alone and lacks a portion of them. This table holds under 400,000 clones, around 13% found once. The specimen sequenced was central memory CD4+ T cells from blood. These receptors all come from a man aged 30 to 45 in good health.

The chain uses TRBV11-2 and TRBJ2-2; 9 bases map to TRBD2. Germline V CDR1 and CDR2: SGHAT, FQNNGV. Unmatched junction bases numbered 9, after V lost 5 bases and J lost 5 bases. The CDR3 is 16 residues long. Here the CDR3 DNA reads TGTGCCAGCAGCGCGCGGGGACTAGCTAAAACCGGGGAGCTGTTTTTT. Translation: CASSARGLAKTGELFF.

The chain carries TRBV10-3 and TRBJ1-1; TRBD1 might be the D (6 bases). Germline CDR1 reads ENHRY; CDR2 reads SYGVKD. The CDR3 sequence is 13 residues long. The V end was cut by 6 bases, the J end by 1 base, with 9 bases between. For the CDR3, the DNA is TGTGCCATCAGACAGGGTAAGAACACTGAAGCTTTCTTT. Amino acid sequence: CAIRQGKNTEAFF.

This clone has just a few counts. The chain uses TRBV18 and TRBJ1-2; 9 positions agree with TRBD1. Germline V gene data show CDR1 as KGHSH and CDR2 as LQKENI. The trim removed 6 bases at V and 6 bases at J, leaving 2 bases unmatched. This CDR3 spans 12 amino acids. The CDR3: CASSRDRDGYTF. The CDR3 DNA is TGTGCCAGCTCCCGGGACAGGGATGGCTACACCTTC.

The CDR3 loop is CASSEGLAGAWTQYF. The CDR3 DNA sequence: TGTGCCAGCAGCGAAGGACTAGCGGGGGCTTGGACCCAGTACTTC. V and J are TRBV11-3 and TRBJ2-5, with TRBD2 identical over 13 bases. Trimming removed 5 bases from V and 7 bases from J; junction bases left unmatched: 7. CDR1 is SGHNT and CDR2 is YENEEA in the germline V gene. This CDR3 spans 15 amino acids.

The chain joins TRBV13 to TRBJ2-2; D may be TRBD2 (6 bases). Per germline, CDR1 PRHDT and CDR2 FYEKMQ (reference sequence). The CDR3 sequence is 16 residues long. The V gene lost 0 bases and the J gene lost 3 bases, with 11 bases spanning the gap. CDR3 protein: CASSLGGGLDTGELFF. In DNA, the CDR3 is TGTGCCAGCAGCTTAGGCGGAGGGTTGGACACCGGGGAGCTGTTTTTT. Together with reference TRBV13 and TRBJ2-2, the CDR3 gives the full variable domain: AAGVIQSPRHLIKEKRETATLKCYPIPRHDTVYWYQQGPGQDPQFLISFYEKMQSDKGSIPDRFSAQQFSDYHSELNMSSLELGDSALYFCASSLGGGLDTGELFFGEGSRLTVL.

This clone was counted many times. V usage is TRBV5-5 and J usage is TRBJ2-6; D unresolved. CDR3 size: 13 residues. The germline V gene encodes CDR1 SGHKS and CDR2 YYEKEE (reference sequence). Trimming cost V 4 bases and J 4 bases, with 6 bases left between them. CDR3 nucleotides: TGTGCCAGCAGCCCTTCCGGGGCCAACGTCCTGACTTTC. Protein sequence: CASSPSGANVLTF.

DNA for the CDR3: TGTGCCAACTCCCTAGGGAGGGGGAGAGACAGCACGTCCTACGAGCAGTACTTC. Translated: CANSLGRGRDSTSYEQYF. J is TRBJ2-7 and V is TRBV25-1; tentative D call: TRBD2 (7 bases). The CDR3 spans 18 residues. V was cut by 10 bases and J by 1 base, with 29 bases left in between. CDR1 is MGHDK and CDR2 is SYGVNS in the germline V gene.

This clone was found many times. The chain has TRBV12-5 and TRBJ2-5; D is unresolved. The germline CDR1 and CDR2 sequences are LGHNT and FRNRAP. CDR3 size: 13 residues. Trimming shortened V by 9 bases and J by 2 bases, and 13 bases separated the two germline ends. The CDR3 region is CASRMGAQETQYF. CDR3 DNA sequence: TGTGCTAGCCGAATGGGTGCTCAAGAGACCCAGTACTTC.

This clone was counted a few times. Other DNA sequences in the same sample also yield this CDR3. The V and J genes are TRBV29-1 and TRBJ1-1, with 7 positions matching TRBD1. V was pared by 6 bases and J by 0 bases, with 4 bases of the junction left unmatched. Germline CDR1 reads SQVTM; CDR2 reads ANQGSEA. The CDR3 covers 13 residues. CDR3 DNA: TGCAGCGTGGAGGGACAGATGAACACTGAAGCTTTCTTT. The encoded protein is CSVEGQMNTEAFF. Drawing the rest from reference TRBV29-1 and TRBJ1-1, the complete variable domain is SAVISQKPSRDICQRGTSLTIQCQVDSQVTMMFWYRQQPGQSLTLIATANQGSEATYESGFVIDKFPISRPNLTFSTLTVSNMSPEDSSIYLCSVEGQMNTEAFFGQGTRLTVV.

The V gene is TRBV6-1, the J gene TRBJ2-7; D possibly corresponds to TRBD1 (5 bases). This CDR3 has 12 amino acids. The V and J ends lost 5 bases and 6 bases respectively, with 11 bases between them. CDR1 MNHNS and CDR2 SASEGT come from the germline V gene. As DNA, the CDR3 is TGTGCCAGCAGTCTAACCAGGGTCGAGCAGTACTTC. The encoded protein is CASSLTRVEQYF.

This chain links TRBV4-3 with TRBJ2-3, with 8 bases fitting TRBD2. The CDR3 totals 13 residues. The germline V gene has CDR1 LGHNA and CDR2 YSLEER. J lost 5 bases, V lost 10 bases, and 8 bases had no gene match. The CDR3 coding sequence is TGCGCCACCGGGGGGGGCCAGGGAGATACGCAGTATTTT. Translation gives CATGGGQGDTQYF.

This clone was seen a few times. The chain has TRBV27 and TRBJ2-3; 14 bases map to TRBD2. V shed 4 bases, J shed 1 base, and the junction held 10 bases outside the gene matches. This CDR3 is 19 amino acids long. The germline gives CDR1 MNHEY, CDR2 SMNVEV (reference sequence). Here the CDR3 reads CASSYGTSGSGGRTDTQYF. CDR3 coding DNA: TGTGCCAGCAGTTACGGGACTAGCGGGAGCGGGGGGCGCACAGATACGCAGTATTTT.

The gene calls are TRBV5-1 and TRBJ1-2; D is undetermined. Germline CDR1 and CDR2: SGHRS and YFSETQ. This CDR3 is built from 14 residues. Trimming took 4 bases from V and 8 from J, leaving 18 bases between them. The CDR3 loop reads CASSPFGKGAGYTF. In nucleotides, the CDR3 is TGCGCCAGCAGCCCGTTTGGGAAAGGAGCGGGCTACACCTTC.

This clone was seen only a few times. V is TRBV7-2 and J is TRBJ2-5, with TRBD1 identical over 9 bases. Germline lookup yields CDR1 SGHTA and CDR2 FQGNSA. With 5 bases clipped from V and 9 bases from J, the junction kept 19 bases outside the gene matches. The CDR3 has 17 residues. CDR3 loop: CASSERRDRVPGGAQYF. CDR3 DNA sequence: TGTGCCAGCAGCGAGCGCCGGGACAGGGTTCCAGGGGGGGCCCAGTACTTC.

V usage is TRBV4-1 and J usage is TRBJ2-6; 8 bases agree with TRBD1. The CDR3 length is 21 residues. Germline V CDR1 and CDR2: MGHRA, YSYEKL. Trimming cost V 2 bases and J 0 bases; bases outside gene matches: 15. As DNA, the CDR3 is TGCGCCAGCAGCCAACGGGGATCACAGGGGGGCTTGGGCTCTGGGGCCAACGTCCTGACTTTC. Translating it yields CASSQRGSQGGLGSGANVLTF.

This clone was detected only a few times. The CDR3 reads CATSREIGTSGRYAFF. In DNA, the CDR3 is TGTGCCACCAGCAGAGAAATAGGGACTAGCGGGAGGTATGCGTTCTTC. The V and J genes are TRBV15 and TRBJ2-1; 15 nucleotides agree with TRBD2. There are 16 residues in the CDR3. Germline V gene sequence: CDR1 LNHNV, CDR2 YYDKDF (reference sequence). Trimming cost V 0 bases and J 15 bases; bases outside gene matches: 9.

CDR3 sequence reads: CASSTHPGGASEKLFF. CDR3 sequence (DNA): TGCGCCAGCAGCACCCACCCTGGGGGGGCCTCGGAAAAACTGTTTTTT. The chain has TRBV4-1 and TRBJ1-4, with D maybe TRBD1 (6 bases). CDR1 and CDR2 from the germline V gene are MGHRA and YSYEKL. The CDR3 is 16 residues long. Between the trimmed V and J ends, which lost 5 bases and 8 bases, there was a span of 21 bases.

There are a few counts of this clone. The chain is built from TRBV29-1 and TRBJ1-2; 7 bases line up with TRBD1. The V and J ends lost 0 bases and 6 bases, in that order; junction bases with no gene match: 7. Germline loops: CDR1 SQVTM, CDR2 ANQGSEA. This CDR3 comprises 14 residues. In DNA form, the CDR3 reads TGCAGCGTTGAAGATCAGACAGGGCCTAATGGCTACACCTTC. It is translated as CSVEDQTGPNGYTF. The full variable domain, completed using reference TRBV29-1 and TRBJ1-2, is SAVISQKPSRDICQRGTSLTIQCQVDSQVTMMFWYRQQPGQSLTLIATANQGSEATYESGFVIDKFPISRPNLTFSTLTVSNMSPEDSSIYLCSVEDQTGPNGYTFGSGTRLTVV.

The V and J genes are TRBV6-1 and TRBJ1-1; 8 bases agree with TRBD1. Germline loops: CDR1 MNHNS, CDR2 SASEGT. The trim removed 6 bases at V and 1 base at J, leaving 4 bases unmatched. This CDR3 is built from 14 residues. The CDR3 loop reads CASSADRGNTEAFF. CDR3 bases: TGTGCCAGCAGCGCCGACAGGGGGAACACTGAAGCTTTCTTT.

In the case of this clone: In the same sample, other DNA sequences code for this CDR3. J is TRBJ2-6 and V is TRBV5-1; D is ambiguous. V lost 1 base, J lost 3 bases, and 2 bases lay in between. The CDR3 extends over 13 amino acids. Germline CDR1 SGHRS, CDR2 YFSETQ. CDR3 bases: TGCGCCAGCAGCTTGAGTGGGGCCAACGTCCTGACTTTC. This codes for CASSLSGANVLTF.

This chain joins TRBV6-1 and TRBJ2-1, with 9 bases lining up with TRBD2. Germline trimming cut 7 bases from V and 8 bases from J; bases unmatched to any gene: 9. The CDR3 is 14 residues long. CDR1 is MNHNS and CDR2 is SASEGT in the germline V gene. The CDR3 reads CASTPGLASDEQFF. As DNA, the CDR3 is TGTGCCAGCACCCCGGGACTAGCTTCAGATGAGCAGTTCTTC.

The V call is TRBV27, the J call TRBJ2-5; 10 bases match TRBD1. The DNA matches TRBJ2-7 better at its end, which makes the J call doubtful. Germline V gives CDR1 MNHEY, CDR2 SMNVEV (reference sequence). The CDR3 is 15 residues long. The CDR3 loop is CASSRPGQGIYEQYF. DNA for the CDR3: TGTGCCAGCAGCAGACCGGGACAGGGGATCTACGAGCAGTACTTC.